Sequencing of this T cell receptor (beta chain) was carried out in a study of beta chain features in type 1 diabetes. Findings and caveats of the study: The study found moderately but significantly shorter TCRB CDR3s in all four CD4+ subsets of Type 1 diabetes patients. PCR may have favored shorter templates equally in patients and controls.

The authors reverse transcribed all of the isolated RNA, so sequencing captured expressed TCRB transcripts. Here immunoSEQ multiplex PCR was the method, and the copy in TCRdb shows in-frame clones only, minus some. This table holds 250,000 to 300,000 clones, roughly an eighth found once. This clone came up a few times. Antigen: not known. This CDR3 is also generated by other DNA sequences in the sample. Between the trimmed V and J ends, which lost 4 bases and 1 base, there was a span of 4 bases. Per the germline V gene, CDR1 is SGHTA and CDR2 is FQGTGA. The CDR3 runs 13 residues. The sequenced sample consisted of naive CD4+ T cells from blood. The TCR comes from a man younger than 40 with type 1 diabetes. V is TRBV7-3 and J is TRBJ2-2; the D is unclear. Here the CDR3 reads CASSSLNTGELFF. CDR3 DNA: TGTGCCAGCAGCTCGTTGAACACCGGGGAGCTGTTTTTT.